These 23 T cell receptor beta chains were sequenced from one sample in a study of beta chain features in type 1 diabetes. Study outcomes and limitations: Shorter TCRB CDR3s, moderately but significantly so, were found in Type 1 diabetes patients in all four CD4+ subsets.

Every isolated RNA sample was fully reverse transcribed, so sequencing captured expressed TCRB transcripts. Assay used: immunoSEQ multiplex PCR; TCRdb lists only in-frame clones, some missing. Among about 25,000 clones listed, around 68% were seen once. Their antigen targets remain unknown. Material: stem cell memory CD4+ T cells from blood. The receptors were sampled from a woman aged 40 to 50 with type 1 diabetes.

The chain recombines TRBV5-1 with TRBJ2-6, with D maybe TRBD1 (5 bases). Germline lookup yields CDR1 SGHRS and CDR2 YFSETQ. The CDR3 spans 16 residues. V was pared by 5 bases and J by 2 bases, with 14 bases between. Here the CDR3 reads CASSNQGGAGANVLTF. As DNA, the CDR3 is TGCGCCAGCAGTAACCAGGGTGGAGCTGGGGCCAACGTCCTGACTTTC.

The chain employs TRBV28 and TRBJ1-1; D uncertain. The CDR3 is made up of 14 amino acids. Trimming stripped 11 bases from V and 0 bases from J, with 16 bases between. The V gene's germline CDR1 is MDHEN and CDR2 SYDVKM. The CDR3, as DNA: TGTGCCCACGGGAGGAGCCCTATGAACACTGAAGCTTTCTTT. This translates into CAHGRSPMNTEAFF.

The chain joins TRBV7-3 to TRBJ2-5, with D possibly matching TRBD2 (6 bases). This CDR3 is 16 amino acids long. Trimming cost V 3 bases and J 4 bases, with 18 bases left between them. CDR1 and CDR2 from the germline V gene are SGHTA and FQGTGA. Written as DNA, the CDR3 is TGTGCCAGCAGCTTCGTAGCGGCTAGCTCCACAGAGACCCAGTACTTC. Amino acid sequence: CASSFVAASSTETQYF.

CDR3 bases: TGCGCCAGCAGCTTGGCTAGGACTTCTGGGGAGACCCAGTACTTC. It is translated as CASSLARTSGETQYF. J is TRBJ2-5 and V is TRBV5-1, with D tentatively TRBD2 (5 bases). Looked up from germline, CDR1 is SGHRS and CDR2 is YFSETQ. The V end was cut by 0 bases, the J end by 5 bases, with 14 bases between. The CDR3 has 15 residues.

CDR3 protein: CATRAGRGGTEAFF. CDR3 nucleotides: TGTGCCACCCGGGCGGGGCGAGGCGGCACTGAAGCTTTCTTT. The chain has TRBV19 and TRBJ1-1; TRBD1 is a possible D gene (5 bases). The CDR3 consists of 14 residues. The V gene lost 10 bases and the J gene lost 4 bases, with 19 bases spanning the gap. The germline V gene encodes CDR1 LNHDA and CDR2 SQIVND (reference sequence).

The CDR3 loop is CASSGRTGVKLFF. The CDR3 DNA follows: TGTGCCAGCAGCGGACGGACAGGGGTAAAACTGTTTTTT. The chain employs TRBV11-3 and TRBJ1-4; TRBD1 matches at 9 bases. The CDR3 runs 13 residues. Trimming removed 5 bases from V and 10 bases from J; junction bases left unmatched: 5. The germline V gene encodes CDR1 SGHNT and CDR2 YENEEA. Full variable domain (outside the CDR3, taken from reference TRBV11-3 and TRBJ1-4): EAGVVQSPRYKIIEKKQPVAFWCNPISGHNTLYWYLQNLGQGPELLIRYENEEAVDDSQLPKDRFSAERLKGVDSTLKIQPAELGDSAVYLCASSGRTGVKLFFGSGTQLSVL.

This clone was counted a single time. The rearrangement uses TRBV7-8 and TRBJ2-7, with D possibly TRBD2 on 5 matching bases. The CDR3 loop spans 12 amino acids. The germline V gene encodes CDR1 SGHVS and CDR2 FQNEAQ. Trimming took off 2 bases at V and 6 bases at J, with 8 bases between the two ends. CDR3 DNA: TGTGCCAGCAGCTTAACCCGGGGCGAGCAGTACTTC. Residues: CASSLTRGEQYF.

The chain employs TRBV25-1 and TRBJ2-7; 8 bases match TRBD2. The CDR3 spans 15 residues. From germline, CDR1 is MGHDK and CDR2 SYGVNS. The ends lost 6 bases at V and 2 bases at J; junction bases unmatched: 9. The CDR3 DNA sequence: TGTGCCAGCAGCCCCCCGGGGGGGCTTGCCTACGAGCAGTACTTC. Translated: CASSPPGGLAYEQYF.

The rearrangement links TRBV4-2 to TRBJ2-5; TRBD2 might be the D (6 bases). Trimming removed 5 bases at V and 4 bases at J, with 17 bases between. Germline V CDR1 and CDR2: LGHNA, YNFKEQ. The length of the CDR3 is 15 residues. The CDR3 here is CASSLGGSGAETQYF. The DNA of the CDR3 is TGTGCCAGCAGCTTGGGAGGCAGCGGCGCAGAGACCCAGTACTTC.

This chain links TRBV29-1 with TRBJ2-5; 7 nucleotides line up with TRBD2. CDR3 length: 12 residues. Germline V gene lookup returns CDR1 SQVTM and CDR2 ANQGSEA. V gave up 4 bases and J gave up 3 bases; unmatched junction bases: 2. The CDR3 DNA reads as TGCAGCGTTGGGGAGGGTAAAGAGACCCAGTACTTC. As protein: CSVGEGKETQYF.

The chain has TRBV6-5 and TRBJ2-7; TRBD1 agrees at 10 bases. The CDR3 totals 13 residues. Per germline, CDR1 MNHEY and CDR2 SVGAGI. The ends lost 7 bases at V and 8 bases at J; junction bases unmatched: 8. The chain's CDR3 is CASTGTGVVKQYF. Written as DNA, the CDR3 is TGTGCCAGCACCGGGACAGGGGTCGTTAAGCAGTACTTC.

The chain is built from TRBV7-3 and TRBJ1-1; D gene uncertain. V was clipped by 5 bases and J by 0 bases, with 13 bases between them. Germline V gene lookup returns CDR1 SGHTA and CDR2 FQGTGA. The CDR3 has 15 residues. The CDR3 is CASSPERAMNTEAFF. Here the CDR3 DNA reads TGTGCCAGCAGCCCGGAGCGGGCCATGAACACTGAAGCTTTCTTT.

The chain carries TRBV5-4 and TRBJ2-1; 13 positions agree with TRBD2. The CDR3 extends over 17 amino acids. Germline CDR1 and CDR2: SGHNT and YYREEE (reference sequence). The ends lost 4 bases at V and 3 bases at J; junction bases unmatched: 7. This CDR3 is CASSRTSGSSLYNEQFF. The CDR3 DNA sequence: TGTGCCAGCAGCCGGACTAGCGGGAGTTCGCTCTACAATGAGCAGTTCTTC.

V gene TRBV11-1 combines with J gene TRBJ2-7; D is possibly TRBD2 (5 bases). This CDR3 is built from 13 residues. V lost 1 base to trimming and J lost 4 bases, with 8 bases between them. Per germline, CDR1 SGHAT and CDR2 FQDESV (reference sequence). Here the CDR3 reads CASSLGRAYEQYF. The CDR3 nucleotides read TGTGCCAGCAGCTTAGGGCGGGCTTACGAGCAGTACTTC.

J is TRBJ2-1 and V is TRBV5-4; weak D call: TRBD1 (6 bases). V gave up 4 bases and J gave up 6 bases, with 17 bases separating them. This CDR3 has 15 residues. The germline gives CDR1 SGHNT, CDR2 YYREEE (reference sequence). This CDR3 is CASSTGTKDPNEQFF. In DNA, the CDR3 is TGTGCCAGCAGCACCGGGACAAAGGATCCCAATGAGCAGTTCTTC.

This clone showed up just once. The genes are TRBV25-1 and TRBJ1-1, with D maybe TRBD1 (5 bases). Germline CDR1 reads MGHDK; CDR2 reads SYGVNS. There are 11 residues in the CDR3. Trimming shortened V by 3 bases and J by 7 bases, and 6 bases separated the two germline ends. The CDR3 is CASSDTGEAFF. The CDR3 coding sequence is TGTGCCAGCAGTGATACAGGTGAAGCTTTCTTT.

A note on this clone: An end of the junction differs from the germline gene, which may be a read error. The chain combines TRBV5-4 with TRBJ2-1; D is possibly TRBD1 (5 bases). The CDR3 consists of 16 residues. In germline, CDR1 is SGHNT, CDR2 YYREEE (reference sequence). CDR3 in amino acids: CASSQVGRAFYNEQFF. As DNA, the CDR3 is TGCGCCAGCAGCCAAGTGGGCAGGGCTTTCTACAATGAGCAGTTCTTC.

This chain connects TRBV6-1 to TRBJ2-3; the D gene is possibly TRBD2 (5 bases). Germline lookup yields CDR1 MNHNS and CDR2 SASEGT. The ends were cut back, 7 bases at V and 2 bases at J, with 13 bases in the middle. The CDR3 is 14 amino acids. CDR3 coding DNA: TGTGCCAGCAAAAACGGGGTATCCACAGATACGCAGTATTTT. It translates to CASKNGVSTDTQYF.

In this sample, this clone turned up a few times. The rearrangement links TRBV2 to TRBJ2-7; no reliable D call. Germline V gene lookup returns CDR1 SNHLY and CDR2 FYNNEI. Trimming removed 7 bases at V and 3 bases at J, with 10 bases between. The CDR3 totals 12 residues. This CDR3 reads CASTRLIYEQYF. The CDR3 bases are TGTGCCAGCACAAGACTGATCTACGAGCAGTACTTC.

V is TRBV7-6 and J is TRBJ2-1, with 12 positions matching TRBD2. Unmatched junction bases numbered 6, after V lost 4 bases and J lost 2 bases. The CDR3 contains 17 residues. Germline V gene lookup returns CDR1 SGHVS and CDR2 FNYEAQ. In DNA, the CDR3 is TGTGCCAGCAGCTCGACTAGCGGGAGTGGGGCCTACAATGAGCAGTTCTTC. This gives the protein CASSSTSGSGAYNEQFF. Full variable domain (missing parts from reference TRBV7-6 and TRBJ2-1): GAGVSQSPRYKVTKRGQDVALRCDPISGHVSLYWYRQALGQGPEFLTYFNYEAQQDKSGLPNDRFSAERPEGSISTLTIQRTEQRDSAMYRCASSSTSGSGAYNEQFFGPGTRLTVL.

This clone was seen a single time. This rearrangement joins TRBV7-2 to TRBJ2-3, with TRBD2 matching over 12 bases. The CDR3 consists of 17 residues. Trimming at V came to 1 base and at J to 1 base, leaving 3 bases not matched to a gene. Germline lookup yields CDR1 SGHTA and CDR2 FQGNSA. CDR3 amino acids: CASSLDPSGRGTDTQYF. The CDR3, as DNA: TGTGCCAGCAGCTTAGATCCTAGCGGGAGGGGCACAGATACGCAGTATTTT.

The chain couples TRBV7-9 to TRBJ1-1; D not resolved. This CDR3 is built from 14 residues. The germline gives CDR1 SEHNR, CDR2 FQNEAQ (reference sequence). Trimming pared 2 bases from V and 2 bases from J, leaving 9 bases between. The CDR3 region has the DNA TGTGCCAGCAGCTTAAGCGGACTCAACACTGAAGCTTTCTTT. It encodes CASSLSGLNTEAFF. Full variable domain (remainder filled in from reference TRBV7-9 and TRBJ1-1): DTGVSQNPRHKITKRGQNVTFRCDPISEHNRLYWYRQTLGQGPEFLTYFQNEAQLEKSRLLSDRFSAERPKGSFSTLEIQRTEQGDSAMYLCASSLSGLNTEAFFGQGTRLTVV.

The rearrangement links TRBV5-1 to TRBJ2-5; a possible D gene is TRBD2 (5 bases). Deletions cut 3 bases from V and 5 bases from J, with 14 bases between. Germline CDR1 and CDR2: SGHRS and YFSETQ. The CDR3 totals 14 residues. The CDR3 sequence: CASSSFGWEETQYF. The CDR3 DNA reads TGCGCCAGCAGCTCATTTGGATGGGAGGAGACCCAGTACTTC.